This T cell receptor (beta chain) was recovered during a study of cytomegalovirus exposure and HLA in healthy donors. The PCR had 60 Vbeta and 13 Jbeta primers. Generated by immunoSEQ multiplex PCR, the TCRdb table keeps only in-frame clones and is missing some. The table includes about 160,000 clones, 80% to 90% detected once. V dropped 7 bases and J dropped 2; count of bases not matched to a gene: 8. Germline CDR1 reads MNHNY; CDR2 reads SVGAGI (reference sequence). This CDR3 has 14 residues. The sample was PBMCs. This TCR was recovered from a man in his fifties in good health and CMV-seropositive. The rearrangement links TRBV6-6 to TRBJ2-7; 7 nucleotides align to TRBD2. The CDR3 nucleotides are TGTGCCAGCACCAAGGGCGGGGGACCCTACGAGCAGTACTTC. It specifies CASTKGGGPYEQYF.